Listed below are T cell receptor beta chains from one sample, sequenced in a study of T-cell memory formation after mild COVID-19. MiXCR, applied by TCRdb to the 5' RACE reads, yields one record per CDR3 protein. The sample yields about 90,000 distinct CDR3 sequences, less than 15% seen once. Input material: PBMCs or a T cell subset sorted from them (not recorded which). These receptors were taken from an adult woman who had mild COVID-19 (a few samples of this study predate the infection). Cell type and time point are not known. Both conserved end residues are part of each CDR3. The D gene is left open where the match is weak. The size entry is marked missing in some rows and otherwise reads once, few, many or a size class.

CDR3nt: TGTGCCTGGAGGACGGAGAACACCGGGGAGCTGTTTTTT
CDR3aa: CAWRTENTGELFF
abundance: -
j_gene: TRBJ2-2
v_gene: TRBV30
d_gene: -

CDR3nt: TGTGCCAGCATGACAGATACGAACACTGAAGCTTTCTTT
CDR3aa: CASMTDTNTEAFF
abundance: -
j_gene: TRBJ1-1
v_gene: TRBV9
d_gene: -

CDR3nt: TGCGCCAGCAGCCATTCTAGCGGGGAGAGCTCCTACGAGCAGTACTTC
CDR3aa: CASSHSSGESSYEQYF
abundance: few
j_gene: TRBJ2-7
v_gene: TRBV4-1
d_gene: TRBD2

CDR3nt: TGCAGCGTTGAGTTGAGGGGGGGGATGAACACTGAAGCTTTCTTT
CDR3aa: CSVELRGGMNTEAFF
abundance: -
j_gene: TRBJ1-1
v_gene: TRBV29-1
d_gene: -

CDR3nt: TGTGCCAGCAACACATTCAGGGTGACGGAAAACTATGGCTACACCTTC
CDR3aa: CASNTFRVTENYGYTF
abundance: few
j_gene: TRBJ1-2
v_gene: TRBV12-3/TRBV12-4
d_gene: -

CDR3nt: TGTGCCAGCAGCCCCGCCCCCAGTAATTCACCCCTCCACTTT
CDR3aa: CASSPAPSNSPLHF
abundance: few
j_gene: TRBJ1-6
v_gene: TRBV13
d_gene: -

CDR3nt: TGTGCCAGCAGCCCGTTAGGGGGGTCTCAGTACTTC
CDR3aa: CASSPLGGSQYF
abundance: -
j_gene: TRBJ2-7
v_gene: TRBV7-6
d_gene: -

CDR3nt: TGTGCCACCAGTGATTTTTCAGGAAATGGCTACACCTTC
CDR3aa: CATSDFSGNGYTF
abundance: few
j_gene: TRBJ1-2
v_gene: TRBV24-1
d_gene: -

CDR3nt: TGTGCCAGCAGCTCGCCTGGGCGGGTGGCCTACGAGCAGTACTTC
CDR3aa: CASSSPGRVAYEQYF
abundance: few
j_gene: TRBJ2-7
v_gene: TRBV7-8
d_gene: -

CDR3nt: TGTGCCAGCAGTGGGGGGACCGGGGAGCTGTTTTTT
CDR3aa: CASSGGTGELFF
abundance: -
j_gene: TRBJ2-2
v_gene: TRBV2
d_gene: -

CDR3nt: TGTGCCAGCAGCTCCGGACAGTACTCCTACGAGCAGTACTTC
CDR3aa: CASSSGQYSYEQYF
abundance: -
j_gene: TRBJ2-7
v_gene: TRBV7-6
d_gene: -

CDR3nt: TGCGCCAGCAGCCCTGGACAGCTTCAGCCCCAGCATTTT
CDR3aa: CASSPGQLQPQHF
abundance: few
j_gene: TRBJ1-5
v_gene: TRBV23-1
d_gene: -

CDR3nt: TGTGCCAGCAGCTTGGAATTGGGACTAGCGGCTAACACCGGGGAGCTGTTTTTT
CDR3aa: CASSLELGLAANTGELFF
abundance: -
j_gene: TRBJ2-2
v_gene: TRBV7-9
d_gene: TRBD2

CDR3nt: TGTGCCAGCAGCTCGCTGACAGGGGGGAGTAGTGAAAAACTGTTTTTT
CDR3aa: CASSSLTGGSSEKLFF
abundance: -
j_gene: TRBJ1-4
v_gene: TRBV4-2
d_gene: TRBD1

CDR3nt: TGTGCCAGCAGCCGAGGACAGGGTTTAGGAAATGAGCAGTTCTTC
CDR3aa: CASSRGQGLGNEQFF
abundance: few
j_gene: TRBJ2-1
v_gene: TRBV7-7
d_gene: TRBD1

CDR3nt: TGCAGTCCAGGCTTTGGCTACACCTTC
CDR3aa: CSPGFGYTF
abundance: -
j_gene: TRBJ1-2
v_gene: TRBV20-1
d_gene: -

CDR3nt: TGTGCCAGCAGCTTTTCAGGGGTTTGGGAGACCCAGTACTTC
CDR3aa: CASSFSGVWETQYF
abundance: few
j_gene: TRBJ2-5
v_gene: TRBV7-6
d_gene: -

CDR3nt: TGTGCCAGCGGATTAACCTACGAGCAGTACTTC
CDR3aa: CASGLTYEQYF
abundance: many
j_gene: TRBJ2-7
v_gene: TRBV6-5
d_gene: -

CDR3nt: TGTGCCAGCAGTCACGGGAGCTCCTACAATGAGCAGTTCTTC
CDR3aa: CASSHGSSYNEQFF
abundance: few
j_gene: TRBJ2-1
v_gene: TRBV6-2/TRBV6-3
d_gene: -

CDR3nt: TGCGCCAGCACGACCTCCGGACAGTACATTGGCACAGATACGCAGTATTTT
CDR3aa: CASTTSGQYIGTDTQYF
abundance: -
j_gene: TRBJ2-3
v_gene: TRBV4-1
d_gene: -